The sequence of this T cell receptor (beta chain) was determined in a study of beta chain features in type 1 diabetes. General study points: Naive, central memory and regulatory TCRB repertoires appeared more similar among patients than healthy donors.

What was sequenced were expressed TCRB transcripts, since all of the isolated RNA had been reverse transcribed. The assay was immunoSEQ multiplex PCR, and TCRdb's table has in-frame clones only and misses some. Found here are 200,000 to 250,000 clones, about 25% of them singletons; the top ten hold around 4%. Per the germline V gene, CDR1 is ENHRY and CDR2 is SYGVKD. The length of the CDR3 is 14 residues. Trimming shortened V by 6 bases and J by 3 bases, and 11 bases separated the two germline ends. On this clone: Its cognate antigen is unknown.

Over 98% purity was reached by all sorted populations. Sequenced: central memory CD4+ T cells from blood. The gene calls are TRBV10-3 and TRBJ2-2, with a tentative D call TRBD2 (5 bases). This clonotype was sampled from a man aged 30 to 39 in good health. CDR3 residues: CAIRPGRDTGELFF. In nucleotides, the CDR3 is TGTGCCATCAGACCGGGAAGGGACACCGGGGAGCTGTTTTTT.